This T cell receptor (beta chain) was profiled in a study of T cell responses to AZD1222 COVID-19 vaccine (dated by TCRdb to the early 2020s). Broadly, across the study: TCR sequencing covered 233 trial participants: 207 given two doses of AZD1222 and approximately 25 given two doses of MenACWY control vaccine. Trial participants were enrolled into age subgroups of 18-55, 56-69 and 70-plus years, which contained 148, 28 and 57 TCR-sequenced participants, respectively. The paper's findings and limits, for the study overall: Only five or six AZD1222 recipients were SARS-CoV-2 seropositive at baseline, limiting conclusions about previously exposed vaccinees. Spike-specific TCR breadth and depth rose significantly after two AZD1222 doses compared with day 0 and with MenACWY recipients. Because no day 14 peak-response samples were available, repertoires were characterized only after the peak T cell response. Reportedly, almost half of the unique spike-specific TCRs recognized epitopes lying outside the regions that are mutated in the B.1.351 and B.1.1.7 variants. The 56-69-year group was small, and its depth increase did not reach significance, likely because of low power. Participants were mostly white British and included more females than males, and it was suggested by the authors that clonal diversity may have been underestimated. The whole spike protein was spanned by vaccine-associated CD4 TCRs, and dominant responses were seen in regions 160-218 and 743-854.

Notes on this clone: Its cognate antigen has yet to be identified. It has no much larger one-base neighbor in the sample; base qualities were not kept.

The CDR3 numbers 16 residues from cysteine through phenylalanine. Only the CDR3 part of the read is kept: 48 bases, read in frame from the first base. In the germline V gene, CDR1 corresponds to SGDLS and CDR2 to YYNGEE. V ends up 0 bases short and J 4 bases short, with an unmatched junction base count of 5. The CDR3 regions of human TCRbeta chains were analyzed by immunosequencing. The original pipeline was this. Repertoire TCRs were matched against a reference library of SARS-CoV-2-specific TCRs generated with the MIRA antigen-specificity platform. Breadth was defined as the fraction of unique TCRs that were SARS-CoV-2-associated, and depth was defined as the fraction of total T cells that were SARS-CoV-2-associated. Using the MIRA data, every spike-specific TCR was mapped to the spike region that the TCR reacted to and assigned to either a CD4 or a CD8 class. Log10-transformed breadth and depth values were compared by one-way ANOVA with Sidak's multiple comparisons tests. TCRdb took this table from immuneACCESS and kept in-frame rearrangements with V and J called. Such tables lack part of the clones; where checked against another copy, unresolved V genes explain under half of the gap, and the rest is unexplained. V and J calls and clone size come straight from that table; D and trimming were deduced from the DNA. This sample is represented by about 130,000 clones; approximately 85% of them were singletons. The ten largest clones add up to approximately 4.7% of the sample.

The meaning of the sample's time point label: about 28 days (+/-7) after the second vaccine dose. AZD1222 recipients whose second dose came at about 4 weeks and those whose second dose came at about 12 weeks were combined into one group, since spike-specific TCR depth and breadth did not differ between the two schedules. Samples from vaccinated people were obtained from the UK trials COV001 and COV002, which included a single-blind randomized controlled phase 2/3 trial of AZD1222 (ChAdOx1 nCoV-19) in healthy adults. Trial participant PBMC samples were collected at day 0 and day 28 after the second dose for TCRbeta chain sequencing.

This specimen was peripheral blood, taken 28 days after the second AZD1222 dose. This sequence was found in an adult who received the AZD1222 COVID-19 vaccine. This receptor chain uses TRBV9 and TRBJ2-3; 10 junctional bases match TRBD1. The nucleotides read TGTGCCAGCAGCGTAGGACAAGGACAGGGGGCAGATACGCAGTATTTT. Its translation is CASSVGQGQGADTQYF.